Below, 10 T cell receptor beta chains from the same sample are listed, as sequenced in a study of regulatory T cells in long-lasting Graves disease. The sample's time point: newly diagnosed GD, antithyroid drugs for less than 3 months. Preparation of the TCR library used RNA extracted from PBMCs. Relying on iRepertoire HTBI primers and Arm-PCR of CDR3 regions, the team built TCR beta libraries. TCRdb fed the multiplex PCR reads into MiXCR, producing one record per CDR3 protein. The table shows about 430,000 distinct CDR3 sequences, with about 15% occurring only once. These data are also associated with another study on T cells in Graves' hyperthyroidism and ophthalmopathy.

The specimen comprised peripheral blood mononuclear cells (PBMCs), sampled at new diagnosis, from a patient treated with antithyroid drugs. The receptors originated from a woman in her thirties or forties with Graves disease.

The table lists this clonotype with a few counts. V gene TRBV20-1 combines with J gene TRBJ1-3; tentative D call: TRBD1 (6 bases). The ends were cut back, 6 bases at V and 4 bases at J, with 7 bases in the middle. CDR1 and CDR2 (germline): DFQATT, SNEGSKA (reference sequence). The CDR3 is 11 residues long. The CDR3 bases are TGCAGTGCAGGGGGGGGAAACACCATATATTTT. Translating gives CSAGGGNTIYF.

This clonotype occurred many times. The rearrangement joins TRBV7-9 to TRBJ2-3, with 12 positions matching TRBD2. The trim removed 1 base at V and 4 bases at J, leaving 6 bases unmatched. Germline-derived CDR1 and CDR2 are SEHNR and FQNEAQ (reference sequence). This CDR3 has 17 residues. CDR3 loop: CASSLGTTSGSSDTQYF. CDR3 nucleotide sequence: TGTGCCAGCAGCTTAGGAACGACTAGCGGGAGCTCAGATACGCAGTATTTT.

On this clonotype: A much larger clone differs from this one at a single base, so this may be a read error. The chain recombines TRBV27 with TRBJ2-3; D gene ambiguous. Germline assignment: CDR1 MNHEY and CDR2 SMNVEV (reference sequence). The CDR3 extends over 13 amino acids. Trimming shortened V by 3 bases and J by 4 bases, and 8 bases separated the two germline ends. CDR3 sequence (DNA): TGTGCCAGCAGTTTTTCCTCGGCAGATACGCAGTATTTT. Encoded protein: CASSFSSADTQYF.

This clonotype was detected ten times or more. The chain recombines TRBV6-2 or TRBV6-3 with TRBJ2-3; D not resolved. V was shortened by 6 bases and J by 9 bases, with 13 bases between the two germline ends. This CDR3 region has 12 residues. CDR1 is MNHEY and CDR2 is SVGEGT in the germline V gene. The CDR3 region is CASSSLGITQYF. The DNA for the CDR3 is TGTGCCAGCAGCTCCCTGGGGATAACGCAGTATTTT.

This clonotype was seen many times. The V call is TRBV10-2, the J call TRBJ1-1, with no clear D. V lost 2 bases to trimming and J lost 1 base, with 11 bases between them. The V gene's germline CDR1 is WSHSY and CDR2 SAAADI. The CDR3 runs to 15 residues. CDR3 loop: CASSEPFIGNTEAFF. The CDR3 DNA reads as TGCGCCAGCAGTGAGCCTTTCATCGGGAACACTGAAGCTTTCTTT.

This clonotype was counted at least ten times. J is TRBJ2-1 and V is TRBV9, with TRBD2 matching over 10 bases. This CDR3 region has 15 residues. Germline V gene sequence: CDR1 SGDLS, CDR2 YYNGEE. V lost 3 bases, J lost 8 bases, and 8 bases stayed unmatched. This CDR3 is CASSASGTSADEQFF. The CDR3, as DNA: TGTGCCAGCAGCGCCTCCGGGACTAGCGCGGATGAGCAGTTCTTC. The complete variable domain, with remaining parts taken from reference TRBV9 and TRBJ2-1, reads DSGVTQTPKHLITATGQRVTLRCSPRSGDLSVYWYQQSLDQGLQFLIQYYNGEERAKGNILERFSAQQFPDLHSELNLSSLELGDSALYFCASSASGTSADEQFFGPGTRLTVL.

This clonotype was detected ten times or more. This chain joins TRBV28 and TRBJ2-1, with 11 bases that match TRBD2. The germline CDR1 and CDR2 sequences are MDHEN and SYDVKM. V lost 8 bases, J lost 2 bases, and 11 bases stayed unmatched. The length of the CDR3 is 17 residues. In DNA form, the CDR3 reads TGTGCCAGCTCCCTACTAGCGGGAGATCACCCCTACAATGAGCAGTTCTTC. Translating gives CASSLLAGDHPYNEQFF.

The chain uses TRBV11-2 and TRBJ2-3, with D hard to call. CDR1 and CDR2 (germline): SGHAT, FQNNGV. The CDR3 extends over 15 amino acids. V was shortened by 3 bases and J by 4 bases, with 14 bases between the two germline ends. The CDR3 sequence: CASSFGLGYADTQYF. For the CDR3, the DNA is TGTGCCAGCAGCTTTGGGTTGGGTTACGCAGATACGCAGTATTTT.

This clonotype has ten or more counts. V usage is TRBV2 and J usage is TRBJ2-2; D is uncertain. This CDR3 has 15 residues. V shed 4 bases and J shed 4 bases, with 13 bases lying between them. The germline CDR1 and CDR2 sequences are SNHLY and FYNNEI. CDR3 DNA sequence: TGTGCCAGCAGTGTTGAGGTCTCTAGCACCGGGGAGCTGTTTTTT. Translating gives CASSVEVSSTGELFF.

In DNA, the CDR3 is TGTGCCAGCAGACCTACCGGGACTAGCCTAAAAACTACCGGGGAGCTGTTTTTT. Protein product: CASRPTGTSLKTTGELFF. The chain has TRBV6-1 and TRBJ2-2; 9 bases agree with TRBD2. Germline trimming cut 6 bases from V and 5 bases from J; bases unmatched to any gene: 16. Germline V lookup: CDR1 MNHNS, CDR2 SASEGT. CDR3 size: 18 residues.